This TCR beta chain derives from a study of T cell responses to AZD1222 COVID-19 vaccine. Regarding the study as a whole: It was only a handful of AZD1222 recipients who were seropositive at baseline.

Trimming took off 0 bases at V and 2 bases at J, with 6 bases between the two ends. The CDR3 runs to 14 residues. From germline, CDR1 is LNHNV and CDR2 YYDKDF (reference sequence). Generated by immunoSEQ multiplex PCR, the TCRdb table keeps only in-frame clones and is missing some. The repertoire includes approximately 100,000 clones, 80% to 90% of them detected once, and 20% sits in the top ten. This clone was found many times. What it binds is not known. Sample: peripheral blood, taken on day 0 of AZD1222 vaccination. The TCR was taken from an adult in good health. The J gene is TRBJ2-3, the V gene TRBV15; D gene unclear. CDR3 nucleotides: TGTGCCACCAGCAGAGATAGGGACACAGATACGCAGTATTTT. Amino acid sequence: CATSRDRDTDTQYF.